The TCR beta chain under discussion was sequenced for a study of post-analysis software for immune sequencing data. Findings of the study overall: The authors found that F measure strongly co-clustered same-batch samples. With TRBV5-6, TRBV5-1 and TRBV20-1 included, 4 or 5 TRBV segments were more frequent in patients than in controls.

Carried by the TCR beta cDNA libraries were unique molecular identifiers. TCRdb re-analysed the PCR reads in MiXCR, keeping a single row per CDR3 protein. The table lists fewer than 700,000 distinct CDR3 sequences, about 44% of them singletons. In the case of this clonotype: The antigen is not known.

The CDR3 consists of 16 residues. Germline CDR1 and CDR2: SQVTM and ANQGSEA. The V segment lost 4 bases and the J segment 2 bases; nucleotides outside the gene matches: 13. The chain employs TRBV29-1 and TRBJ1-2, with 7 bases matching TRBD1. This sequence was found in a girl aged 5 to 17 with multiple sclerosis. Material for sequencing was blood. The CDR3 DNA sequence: TGCAGCGTTGCTTCCCCGGGACAGACATTAAACTATGGCTACACCTTC. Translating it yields CSVASPGQTLNYGYTF.